These T cell receptor beta chains were read from a single sample in a study of identical twins. Each CDR3 protein gets one entry after TCRdb re-called the 5' RACE reads with MiXCR. The data show roughly 690,000 distinct CDR3 sequences, with roughly 6% seen just once and around 2% held by the top ten. Sequenced sample: naive T cells sorted from blood. These TCRs come from a man between 18 and 35 years old in good health. The CDR3 runs from the conserved cysteine through the conserved F or W. D genes are given only for firm matches. The listing skips clone size in some rows; elsewhere it reads once, few, many or a size class.

d_gene	abundance	v_gene	j_gene	CDR3nt	CDR3aa
NA	many	TRBV12-3/TRBV12-4	TRBJ1-5	TGTGCCAGCAGTTTACGGGGAGGCGATCAGCCCCAGCATTTT	CASSLRGGDQPQHF
NA	many	TRBV29-1	TRBJ2-2	TGCAGCGTGCAGACTGGGGTCGGCGGGGAGCTGTTTTTT	CSVQTGVGGELFF
TRBD2	few	TRBV18	TRBJ2-1	TGTGCCAGCTCACCACGGAGTGTGGCGGGAGGCACCTACAATGAGCAGTTCTTC	CASSPRSVAGGTYNEQFF
NA	many	TRBV7-8	TRBJ1-1	TGTGCCAGCAGCTCGGGTTGGGGGGGCACTGAAGCTTTCTTT	CASSSGWGGTEAFF
NA	many	TRBV12-3/TRBV12-4	TRBJ1-1	TGTGCCAGCAGTAACAGGGTGGAAGAAGCTTTCTTT	CASSNRVEEAFF
TRBD1	many	TRBV12-3/TRBV12-4	TRBJ1-5	TGTGCCAGCAGTTCAACAGGGGACAATAGCAATCAGCCCCAGCATTTT	CASSSTGDNSNQPQHF
NA	few	TRBV3-1	TRBJ2-7	TGTGCCAGCAGCCAAGATGACAGGTGGAGCTCCTACGAGCAGTACTTC	CASSQDDRWSSYEQYF
TRBD2	many	TRBV12-3/TRBV12-4	TRBJ2-3	TGTGCCAGCAGCCCCCTCGTGGCGGGAGGGGAGAGGAGCACAGATACGCAGTATTTT	CASSPLVAGGERSTDTQYF
NA	many	TRBV4-3	TRBJ2-1	TGCGCCAGCAGCCAAGATTGGTCGCAATACAATGAGCAGTTCTTC	CASSQDWSQYNEQFF
TRBD1	few	TRBV30	TRBJ1-4	TGTGCCTGGAGTCCCCAGGGGGAACTGTTTTTT	CAWSPQGELFF
NA	NA	TRBV6-5	TRBJ2-3	TGTGCCAGCAGTAACAGGGTCGGCGCAGATACGCAGTATTTT	CASSNRVGADTQYF
TRBD2	many	TRBV5-1	TRBJ2-3	TGCGCCAGCCAGATGCTAGCGGGAGTTGGAGATACGCAGTATTTT	CASQMLAGVGDTQYF
NA	many	TRBV28	TRBJ2-2	TGTGCCAGCAGAGTTCGGGGGGCTAGCGCCGGGGAGCTGTTTTTT	CASRVRGASAGELFF
NA	many	TRBV5-1	TRBJ1-1	TGCGCCAGCAGCCTCCATACGAACACTGAAGCTTTCTTT	CASSLHTNTEAFF
NA	many	TRBV6-2/TRBV6-3	TRBJ2-5	TGTGCCACCTCGACAGGACATAGACCGTGGAATCGTCATGCGACCCAGTACTTC	CATSTGHRPWNRHATQYF
NA	few	TRBV5-8	TRBJ2-1	TGTGCCAGGAGCGTAAGCTCCTACAATGAGCAGTTCTTC	CARSVSSYNEQFF
TRBD2	many	TRBV5-1	TRBJ2-1	TGCGCCAGCAGCCCCTCAGGGACTAGCTCCTACAATGAGCAGTTCTTC	CASSPSGTSSYNEQFF
NA	many	TRBV27	TRBJ1-2	TGTGCCAGCAGTCCCACCCACGTCCGCCGGGGCTACACCTTC	CASSPTHVRRGYTF
TRBD2	many	TRBV6-4	TRBJ2-1	TGTGCCAGCAGCCCGGGACTAGCGAGCAATGAGCAGTTCTTC	CASSPGLASNEQFF
TRBD1	few	TRBV6-2/TRBV6-3	TRBJ2-4	TGTGCCAGCAGTGCACCGCGGACAGGGGGGGACATTCAGTACTTC	CASSAPRTGGDIQYF
NA	many	TRBV20-1	TRBJ1-2	TGCAGTGCTACAACACAGGGAAGGGACGGCTACACCTTC	CSATTQGRDGYTF
NA	many	TRBV20-1	TRBJ1-2	TGCAGTGCTAGGCAGGACTATGGCTACACCTTC	CSARQDYGYTF
NA	few	TRBV11-2	TRBJ2-1	TGTGCCAGCAGCCCGAGATCCTTCAATGAGCAGTTCTTC	CASSPRSFNEQFF
NA	many	TRBV20-1	TRBJ2-4	TGCAGTGCTGCAGGCGAAGCGTCCAAAAACATTCAGTACTTC	CSAAGEASKNIQYF
NA	few	TRBV3-1	TRBJ2-7	TGTGCCAGCAGCCAATTTGTCAACGACGAGCAGTACTTC	CASSQFVNDEQYF
NA	NA	TRBV6-1	TRBJ2-6	TGTGCCAGCAGTGAAGATTTGGAACGGGCCGGGGCCAACGTCCTGACTTTC	CASSEDLERAGANVLTF
TRBD2	NA	TRBV5-1	TRBJ2-5	TGCGCCAGCAGCCCCAGTGGGCTAGCGGGTTTCCAAGAGACCCAGTACTTC	CASSPSGLAGFQETQYF
NA	NA	TRBV6-5	TRBJ2-1	TGTGCCAGCAGTTACTCGATCGGAGGGGGGAATGAGCAGTTCTTC	CASSYSIGGGNEQFF
NA	many	TRBV21-1	TRBJ2-3	TGTGCCAGCAGCAAAGACCGCCCCTCGGGGGTATCTAGCACAGATACGCAGTATTTT	CASSKDRPSGVSSTDTQYF
NA	NA	TRBV7-9	TRBJ2-3	TGTGCCAGCATCAATACAGGGGCCGCCGGAGGGGAGCAGTATTTT	CASINTGAAGGEQYF
NA	many	TRBV3-1	TRBJ2-1	TGTGCCAGCAGCCAAGCCCGAATCGAAAAGGGGAATGAGCAGTTCTTC	CASSQARIEKGNEQFF
NA	few	TRBV6-2/TRBV6-3	TRBJ2-5	TGTGCCAGCAGGGTCTCCGGGACACCCCCTGACTTC	CASRVSGTPPDF
TRBD1	few	TRBV3-1	TRBJ1-2	TGTGCCAGCAGCCAAGATCGGGACAGGGGTGGCTACACCTTC	CASSQDRDRGGYTF
NA	many	TRBV5-1	TRBJ2-7	TGCGCCAGCAGCTTGGAGGCCGTCTCCTACGAGCAGTACTTC	CASSLEAVSYEQYF
TRBD2	few	TRBV5-1	TRBJ2-2	TGCGCCAGCAGCCCGAGTCTAGCGGGAGACGGGGGCGGGGAGCTGTTTTTT	CASSPSLAGDGGGELFF
TRBD1	NA	TRBV6-2/TRBV6-3	TRBJ2-5	TGTGCCAGCGGACAGGTTCAAGAGACCCAGTACTTC	CASGQVQETQYF
NA	NA	TRBV27	TRBJ2-5	TGTGCCAGCAGTTTGTTGAGGGGGCAAGAGACCCAGTACTTC	CASSLLRGQETQYF
TRBD2	NA	TRBV12-3/TRBV12-4	TRBJ2-7	TGTGCCAGCAGTCCACAAGCGGGAGCTAACTACGAGCAGTACTTC	CASSPQAGANYEQYF
NA	few	TRBV27	TRBJ2-7	TGTGCCAGCAGTCTGACAGTTGGCGAAACCTACGAGCAGTACTTC	CASSLTVGETYEQYF
NA	NA	TRBV4-3	TRBJ2-7	TGCGCCAGCAGCCCGTCCCCCTCCTACGAGCAGTACTTC	CASSPSPSYEQYF
TRBD2	once	TRBV3-1	TRBJ2-7	TGTGCCAGCAGCCCCCGAGTATTGGGGAATGCTCCGGGACTAGCGCCCTACGGGCAGTACTTC	CASSPRVLGNAPGLAPYGQYF
TRBD1	many	TRBV7-9	TRBJ2-7	TGTGCCAGCAGCTCTACGGACAGGACCTCCTACGAGCAGTACTTC	CASSSTDRTSYEQYF
NA	many	TRBV20-1	TRBJ1-4	TGCAGTGCCCCTTTTGGGGCAACTAATGAAAAACTGTTTTTT	CSAPFGATNEKLFF
NA	NA	TRBV6-5	TRBJ1-2	TGTGCCAGCAGTTATGCTTGGGCAGGCCCCTATGGCTACACCTTC	CASSYAWAGPYGYTF
NA	many	TRBV12-3/TRBV12-4	TRBJ2-1	TGTGCCAGCAGTTTGACGGACTACTACAATGAGCAGTTCTTC	CASSLTDYYNEQFF
TRBD1	NA	TRBV5-1	TRBJ1-3	TGCGCCAGCAGCGTACAGGGGACCTCTGGAAACACCATATATTTT	CASSVQGTSGNTIYF
NA	NA	TRBV7-8	TRBJ2-4	TGTGCCAGCAGCTTAAGGGGGGGGCGACTGGACATTCAGTACTTC	CASSLRGGRLDIQYF
NA	many	TRBV20-1	TRBJ2-3	TGCAGTGCTAGTTTCCCTGATACGCAGTATTTT	CSASFPDTQYF
NA	few	TRBV12-3/TRBV12-4	TRBJ1-3	TGTGCCAGCGGCCTATTGACTGTCATCTCTGGAAACACCATATATTTT	CASGLLTVISGNTIYF
TRBD1	few	TRBV4-1	TRBJ1-1	TGCGCCAGCAGCCAAGGGACAGGGATCACTGAAGCTTTCTTT	CASSQGTGITEAFF
TRBD1	NA	TRBV7-9	TRBJ2-7	TGTGCCAGCAGCTCCGGACAGGGAAAGAACGAGCAGTACTTC	CASSSGQGKNEQYF
NA	NA	TRBV25-1	TRBJ2-1	TGTGCCAGCAGTGATAATAGGAGGTACAATGAGCAGTTCTTC	CASSDNRRYNEQFF